These 3 T cell receptor beta chains originate from one sample sequenced in a study of CD8+CD57+ T cells in acquired aplastic anemia. The TCR beta profiling, which covered VDJ combination and CDR3 sequence, was carried out using genomic DNA as the template. Each CDR3 protein is one row after TCRdb ran MiXCR on the reads. The sample shows 150,000 to 200,000 distinct CDR3 sequences, under 70% of them seen only once. The sequencing input was sorted CD4+, CD8+, or CD8+CD57+ T cells (not recorded which) from PBMCs. The receptors originated from a human donor with severe aplastic anemia or a healthy control (not recorded which).

This clonotype has a handful of counts. V is TRBV12-3 or TRBV12-4 and J is TRBJ2-5; 10 nucleotides match TRBD1. This CDR3 is 13 amino acids long. The ends lost 6 bases at V and 4 bases at J; junction bases unmatched: 2. The CDR3 DNA reads as TGTGCCAGCAGCGGGACAGGGGTAGAGACCCAGTACTTC. It yields the protein CASSGTGVETQYF.

The V and J genes are TRBV7-3 and TRBJ2-7, with D perhaps TRBD1 (5 bases). The end of the DNA aligns better with TRBJ2-5, so the J call may be wrong. In germline, CDR1 is SGHTA, CDR2 FQGTGA. The CDR3 extends over 13 amino acids. The CDR3 sequence: CASSLIREETQYF. The CDR3 DNA is TGTGCCAGCAGCTTAATCAGGGAAGAGACCCAGTACTTC.

The chain employs TRBV10-3 and TRBJ2-3; no reliable D call. V was clipped by 2 bases and J by 4 bases, with 7 bases between them. Looked up from germline, CDR1 is ENHRY and CDR2 is SYGVKD. This CDR3 is 13 amino acids long. DNA for the CDR3: TGTGCCATCAGTGAGGGGATCCCAGATACGCAGTATTTT. Encoded protein: CAISEGIPDTQYF.